This T cell receptor beta chain was recorded in a study of radiation and T cells in renal cell carcinoma (dated by TCRdb to 2019 to 2021). Context from the whole study: The samples were drawn from a clinical trial, where primary renal cell carcinomas were treated with 15 Gy of stereotactic body radiation therapy and then removed by nephrectomy 4 weeks afterward. In total, about 50 samples, comprising some 25 tumors and approximately 27 peripheral blood samples, were subjected to TCR beta sequencing. A total of 3.5 million to 4.5 million unique CDR3 nucleotide sequences, encoding 2.5 million to 3 million unique CDR3 amino acid sequences, were found across all 50 or so samples.

This clone was found a few times. The antigen it binds to is not known. Base quality data are lacking; no much larger clone is found one base away. The germline V gene supplies CDR1 SGHRS and CDR2 YFSETQ. V loses 7 bases, J loses 0 bases, and the germline ends lie 17 bases apart. The CDR3 contains 16 residues, cysteine and phenylalanine counted. Here the CDR3 DNA is all that survives: 48 bases in frame from base 1. The time point label here, explained by the study, means: blood 2 weeks post-SBRT. The meaning of the sample's treatment or condition label: 15 Gy SBRT to primary tumor, nephrectomy 4 weeks later. To follow tumor-enriched clonotypes, peripheral blood was collected serially from radiation-treated patients at baseline and again at 2 weeks and 4 weeks after SBRT. All patients had renal cell carcinoma with clear cell pathology. Genomic DNA for TCR sequencing was prepared using the QIAamp DNA Blood Mini Kit (Qiagen). The analyses included just those samples that passed every quality control check.

The study at large found these results: An increase in top tumor clonotypes in blood was observed from baseline to 2 weeks post-radiation, followed by contraction by 4 weeks, which was taken to suggest transient expansion of tumor-resident clones. Blood repertoire dynamics were not followed beyond 4 weeks after treatment. Because pretreatment tumor biopsies were not available, the study could not determine whether clonotypes were already present within the tumor at baseline. With a single-armed trial design, the study had no way to address how radiation dose or scheduling affects the TCR repertoire.

TCR beta libraries were generated from genomic DNA with the immunoSEQ kit, following the manufacturer's recommendations. To prepare the libraries, a first multiplex PCR with proprietary primers was run, followed by a second PCR that added unique barcodes, and a bead cleanup was done after each round. A positive control reaction and a negative control reaction, both provided in the kit, were run with every batch of samples. The final libraries were assessed on an Agilent 4200 TapeStation D1000 ScreenTape, pooled by volume, and quantified by qPCR. An Illumina NextSeq500 fitted with a MidOutput 150-cycle cartridge performed the sequencing, running 156 Read1 cycles and 15 Index1 cycles with the kit's custom primers. The pooled library was loaded at roughly 0.98 pM with a roughly 22% PhiX control spike-in. As for the original processing: The vendor-processed data were analyzed in R, and a clonotype was defined as all T cells that share the same CDR3 nucleotide sequence. In the clone abundance analyses, frequencies were normalized to the 10,000 most abundant clones in each sample. Public T cell clones, which averaged fewer than five per sample, were removed prior to analysis. A difference in abundance of at least 32-fold between compartments was used to define tumor-enriched and baseline blood-enriched clonotypes. A beta-binomial differential abundance model was applied to find clonotypes that expanded or contracted between blood time points. Similarity between tumor and blood repertoires was quantified using the Baroni-Urbani and Buser coefficient, and groups were compared with two-tailed Wilcoxon tests in R. TCRdb took this table from immuneACCESS and kept in-frame rearrangements with V and J called. Such tables lack part of the clones; where checked against another copy, unresolved V genes explain under half of the gap, and the rest is unexplained. The DNA gave D and trimming, while V, J and clone size come from that table. Present in this sample are some 26,000 clones, approximately 84% of which were seen just once. Approximately 30% of the sample rests with the top ten.

The V and J genes are TRBV5-1 and TRBJ2-1; possibly the D gene is TRBD1, per 6 matching bases. Sample: blood, taken from a patient whose treatment included radiotherapy and nephrectomy. The receptor was isolated from a man aged 60-69 years with renal cell carcinoma. The DNA reads TGCGCCAGCCGGTTCTTAGGGACACCCTCCTACAATGAGCAGTTCTTC. Its coded protein is CASRFLGTPSYNEQFF.